The TCR beta chain under discussion was sequenced for a study of Graves' ophthalmopathy and Graves' hyperthyroidism. The study recruited hyperthyroidism patients aged 18 to 65 who were newly diagnosed, under 2 months' duration. The CDR3 runs 14 residues. Germline loops: CDR1 MNHNY, CDR2 SVGAGI (reference sequence). V was clipped by 5 bases and J by 1 base, with 9 bases between them. The authors amplified TCR beta CDR3 regions, and they did so from RNA transcripts for repertoire sequencing. First-round RT-PCR used HTBI primers; second-round multiplex PCR followed. TCRdb re-derived calls from the multiplex PCR reads in MiXCR, one entry per CDR3 protein. The table shows around 590,000 distinct CDR3 sequences, with under 40% occurring only once. At least ten counts were recorded for this clonotype. Its antigen is unidentified. Findings of the study overall: Stable hyperthyroidism and ophthalmopathy were told apart by a 13-signature model, which achieved 87.88% sensitivity and 65% to 83% specificity. In blood, most expanded thyroid clonotypes above 0.001 frequency were also detected. The study's model predicted ophthalmopathy progression at roughly 69% sensitivity and 72% to 85% specificity.

The chain is built from TRBV6-6 and TRBJ1-5; no reliable D call. The specimen was peripheral blood or thyroid tissue (not recorded which). This TCR derives from an adult man with Graves' hyperthyroidism. CDR3 nucleotides: TGTGCCAGCAGTGAACTGGGCAGCAATCAGCCCCAGCATTTT. Protein product: CASSELGSNQPQHF.